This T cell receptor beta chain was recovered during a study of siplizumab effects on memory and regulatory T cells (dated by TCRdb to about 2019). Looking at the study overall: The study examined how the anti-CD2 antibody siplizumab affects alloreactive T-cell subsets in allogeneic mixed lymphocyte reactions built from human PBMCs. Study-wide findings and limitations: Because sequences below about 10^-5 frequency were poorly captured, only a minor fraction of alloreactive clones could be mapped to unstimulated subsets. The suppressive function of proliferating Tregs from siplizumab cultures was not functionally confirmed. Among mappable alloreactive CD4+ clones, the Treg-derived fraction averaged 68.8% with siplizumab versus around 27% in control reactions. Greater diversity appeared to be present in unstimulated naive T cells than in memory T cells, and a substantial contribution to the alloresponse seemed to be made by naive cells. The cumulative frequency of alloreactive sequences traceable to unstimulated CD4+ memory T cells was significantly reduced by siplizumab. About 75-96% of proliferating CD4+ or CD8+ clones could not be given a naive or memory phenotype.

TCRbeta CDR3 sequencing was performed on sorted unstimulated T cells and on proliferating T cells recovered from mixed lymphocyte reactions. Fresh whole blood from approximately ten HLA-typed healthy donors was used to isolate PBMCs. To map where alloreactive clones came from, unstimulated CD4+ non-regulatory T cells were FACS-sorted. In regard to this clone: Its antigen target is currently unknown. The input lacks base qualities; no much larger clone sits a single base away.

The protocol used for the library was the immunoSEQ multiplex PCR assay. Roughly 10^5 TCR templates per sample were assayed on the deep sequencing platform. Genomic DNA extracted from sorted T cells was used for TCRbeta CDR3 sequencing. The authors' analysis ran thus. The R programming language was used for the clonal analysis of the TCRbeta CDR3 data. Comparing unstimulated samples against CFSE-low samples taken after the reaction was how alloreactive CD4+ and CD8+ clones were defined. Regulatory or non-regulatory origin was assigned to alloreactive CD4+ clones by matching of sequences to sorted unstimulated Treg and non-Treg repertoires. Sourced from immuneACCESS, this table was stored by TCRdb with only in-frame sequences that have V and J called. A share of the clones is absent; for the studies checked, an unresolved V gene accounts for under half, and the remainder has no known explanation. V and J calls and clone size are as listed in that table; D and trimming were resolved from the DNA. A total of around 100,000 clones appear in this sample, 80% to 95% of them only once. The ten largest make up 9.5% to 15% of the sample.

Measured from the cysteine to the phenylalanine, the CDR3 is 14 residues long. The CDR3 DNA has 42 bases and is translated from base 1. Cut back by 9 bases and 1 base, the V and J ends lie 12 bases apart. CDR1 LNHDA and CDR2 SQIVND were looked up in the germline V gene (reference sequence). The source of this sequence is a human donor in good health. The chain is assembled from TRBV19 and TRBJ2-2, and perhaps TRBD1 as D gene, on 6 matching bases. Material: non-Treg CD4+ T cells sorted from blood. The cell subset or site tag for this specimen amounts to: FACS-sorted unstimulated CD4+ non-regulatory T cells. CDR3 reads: CASNRDKNTGELFF. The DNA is TGTGCCAGCAACCGGGACAAGAACACCGGGGAGCTGTTTTTT. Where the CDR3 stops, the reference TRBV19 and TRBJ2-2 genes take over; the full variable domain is DGGITQSPKYLFRKEGQNVTLSCEQNLNHDAMYWYRQDPGQGLRLIYYSQIVNDFQKGDIAEGYSVSREKKESFPLTVTSAQKNPTAFYLCASNRDKNTGELFFGEGSRLTVL.